Below are 14 T cell receptor beta chains sequenced from a single sample in a study of blood T cells in healthy people across ages. A second PCR, run for roughly 7 to 11 cycles, used a sample-barcoded 5' primer plus a J-beta primer mix. One entry per CDR3 protein, called by TCRdb with MiXCR from the 5' RACE reads. Of about 640,000 distinct CDR3 sequences in the sample, 40% to 50% were seen once. Sequencing was done on a sample of blood. The source of these receptors is an elderly man in good health.

This clonotype was counted a few times. This chain links TRBV4-3 with TRBJ2-5; TRBD1 agrees at 8 bases. With the DNA end fitting TRBJ2-7 better, the J assignment may be wrong. The CDR3 spans 15 residues. Germline loops: CDR1 LGHNA, CDR2 YSLEER. Written as DNA, the CDR3 is TGCGCCAGCAGCCAAGCGGACAGGGTCAGAGGCGAGCAGTACTTC. Translation: CASSQADRVRGEQYF.

The table lists this clonotype with a few counts. The rearrangement links TRBV6-6 to TRBJ1-2; D unresolved. Germline V lookup: CDR1 MNHNY, CDR2 SVGAGI (reference sequence). Trimming cost V 2 bases and J 2 bases, with 15 bases left between them. There are 16 residues in the CDR3. The CDR3 region is CASSYPPGMGNYGYTF. The CDR3 bases are TGTGCCAGCAGTTACCCCCCGGGTATGGGGAACTATGGCTACACCTTC.

The CDR3 here is CSARAPLRGDGTGELFF. CDR3 nucleotides: TGCAGTGCTAGAGCTCCCTTAAGGGGGGATGGCACCGGGGAGCTGTTTTTT. The chain recombines TRBV20-1 with TRBJ2-2; the D gene could be TRBD1 or TRBD2 (6 bases each). Germline V gene data show CDR1 as DFQATT and CDR2 as SNEGSKA (reference sequence). Trimming left V 1 base short and J 4 bases short, with 19 bases between. This CDR3 comprises 17 residues.

V and J are TRBV30 and TRBJ1-1; D gene ambiguous. V was clipped by 3 bases and J by 4 bases, with 9 bases between them. Per the germline V gene, CDR1 is GTSNPN and CDR2 is SVGIG (reference sequence). The CDR3 runs 12 residues. The CDR3 DNA sequence: TGTGCCTGGAGGGGCGAGGCCACTGAAGCTTTCTTT. This translates into CAWRGEATEAFF.

CDR3 sequence: CASSFRRGLGGTGELFF. CDR3 nucleotides: TGTGCCAGCAGTTTTCGTCGGGGGCTGGGGGGCACCGGGGAGCTGTTTTTT. The chain is built from TRBV12-3 or TRBV12-4 and TRBJ2-2, with D possibly being TRBD1 or TRBD2 (6 bases each). V shed 3 bases and J shed 4 bases, with 18 bases lying between them. The CDR3 covers 17 residues.

The chain carries TRBV20-1 and TRBJ1-1; 10 bases agree with TRBD1. The CDR3 totals 16 residues. The germline V gene has CDR1 DFQATT and CDR2 SNEGSKA (reference sequence). Trimming cost V 6 bases and J 1 base; bases outside gene matches: 11. This CDR3 is CSARQGAERRNTEAFF. In nucleotides, the CDR3 is TGCAGTGCGCGACAGGGGGCGGAACGGAGGAACACTGAAGCTTTCTTT.

V is TRBV20-1 and J is TRBJ2-2; TRBD1 matches at 8 bases. V lost 6 bases to trimming and J lost 7 bases; unmatched junction nucleotides: 4. The CDR3 has 12 amino acids. The V gene's germline CDR1 is DFQATT and CDR2 SNEGSKA (reference sequence). The CDR3 protein is CSARQGSGELFF. In DNA, the CDR3 is TGCAGTGCCCGACAGGGGAGCGGGGAGCTGTTTTTT.

This clonotype occurred a few times. The chain has TRBV20-1 and TRBJ1-1; D perhaps matches TRBD1 (6 bases). In germline, CDR1 is DFQATT, CDR2 SNEGSKA (reference sequence). The CDR3 extends over 13 amino acids. V lost 3 bases to trimming and J lost 1 base, with 9 bases between them. The CDR3 spells CSASTGRNTEAFF. CDR3 sequence (DNA): TGCAGTGCTAGTACAGGGAGGAACACTGAAGCTTTCTTT.

CDR3 nucleotide sequence: TGTGCCAGCAGCGAGGCTAGCGGGGCGGCACTTCAAGAGACCCAGTACTTC. This sequence encodes CASSEASGAALQETQYF. This rearrangement joins TRBV9 to TRBJ2-5, with TRBD2 matching over 9 bases. Germline CDR1 reads SGDLS; CDR2 reads YYNGEE. Trimming took 3 bases from V and 2 from J; bases not matched to a gene: 11. The CDR3 loop spans 17 amino acids.

As for this clonotype: Its ends do not fully match the called genes, so a read error is possible. The chain has TRBV5-1 and TRBJ2-1; 10 positions agree with TRBD2. This CDR3 region has 15 residues. Germline CDR1 reads SGHRS; CDR2 reads YFSETQ. The CDR3 loop reads CVSRNQAGGSNEQFF. The CDR3 nucleotides read TGCGTCAGCAGGAACCAAGCGGGGGGGTCCAATGAGCAGTTCTTC.

The genes are TRBV6-6 and TRBJ2-2; 12 nucleotides align to TRBD2. Looked up from germline, CDR1 is MNHNY and CDR2 is SVGAGI (reference sequence). This CDR3 has 14 amino acids. V was pared by 8 bases and J by 7 bases, with 5 bases of the junction left unmatched. The CDR3: CASGGLAGRGELFF. The CDR3 coding sequence is TGTGCCAGCGGGGGACTAGCGGGTCGCGGGGAGCTGTTTTTT.

This clonotype appeared many times. The CDR3 coding sequence is TGCGCCAGCAGCCAAGGTTCACCCTTCACCCGCGGGGGCTCCTACAATGAGCAGTTCTTC. The encoded protein is CASSQGSPFTRGGSYNEQFF. V and J are TRBV4-1 and TRBJ2-1, with 7 nucleotides matching TRBD2. V shed 1 base and J 0 bases; nucleotides not matched to a gene: 15. The CDR3 sequence is 20 residues long. Germline V CDR1 and CDR2: MGHRA, YSYEKL.

V is TRBV3-1 and J is TRBJ1-5; D remains unclear. The CDR3 is 13 amino acids. Germline CDR1 reads LGHDT; CDR2 reads YNNKEL (reference sequence). Trimming stripped 1 base from V and 6 bases from J, with 7 bases between. CDR3 loop: CASSQVEGQPQHF. The CDR3 DNA is TGTGCCAGCAGCCAAGTAGAGGGTCAGCCCCAGCATTTT. Filled out from reference TRBV3-1 and TRBJ1-5, the complete variable domain reads DTAVSQTPKYLVTQMGNDKSIKCEQNLGHDTMYWYKQDSKKFLKIMFSYNNKELIINETVPNRFSPKSPDKAHLNLHINSLELGDSAVYFCASSQVEGQPQHFGDGTRLSIL.

V is TRBV15 and J is TRBJ2-5; maybe TRBD2 (6 bases). The last part of the DNA fits TRBJ2-7 better; the J call may be wrong. The CDR3 extends over 15 amino acids. Germline V gene lookup returns CDR1 LNHNV and CDR2 YYDKDF (reference sequence). The DNA of the CDR3 is TGTGCCACCAGCAGAGATCCGGGAGAGGGGTACGAGCAGTACTTC. Protein: CATSRDPGEGYEQYF.